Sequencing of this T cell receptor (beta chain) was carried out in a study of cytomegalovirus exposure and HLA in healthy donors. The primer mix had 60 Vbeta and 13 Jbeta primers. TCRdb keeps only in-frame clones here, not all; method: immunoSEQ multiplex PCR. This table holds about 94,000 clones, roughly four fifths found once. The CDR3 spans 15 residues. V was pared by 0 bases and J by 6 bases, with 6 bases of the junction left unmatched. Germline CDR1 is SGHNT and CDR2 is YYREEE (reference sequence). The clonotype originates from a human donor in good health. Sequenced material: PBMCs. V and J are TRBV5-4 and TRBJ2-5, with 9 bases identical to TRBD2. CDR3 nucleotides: TGTGCCAGCAGCTTGGACGCGGGAGGGCAACAGACCCAGTACTTC. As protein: CASSLDAGGQQTQYF.